This T cell receptor (beta chain) derives from a study of beta chain features in type 1 diabetes. Of the isolated RNA, all was reverse transcribed, and so the sequenced material was expressed TCRB transcripts. Measured with immunoSEQ multiplex PCR; TCRdb has only the in-frame clones, and not every one. The data show about half a million clones, approximately 31% seen once. The V gene's germline CDR1 is SQVTM and CDR2 ANQGSEA. This CDR3 has 13 residues. J lost 8 bases, V lost 5 bases, and 9 bases had no gene match. In its sample, this clone was seen a few times. This clonotype was sampled from a man aged 18 to 30 in good health. The sequenced sample was naive CD4+ T cells from blood. The chain is built from TRBV29-1 and TRBJ1-1; 9 bases match TRBD1. The CDR3 reads CSVKKEGQGEAFF. CDR3 bases: TGCAGCGTTAAAAAAGAGGGACAGGGAGAAGCTTTCTTT.